This paragraph reports one TCR beta chain. What it recognizes is unknown. This may be a read error, as it is one base from a much larger clone. In TCRdb, the reads were re-called with MiXCR into one record per CDR3 protein. The sample records around 630,000 distinct CDR3 sequences, approximately 24% being singletons. These data are taken from a study of T cell repertoires in cytomegalovirus infection. Study-wide background: In public TCR beta signatures, there were indications of both CMV infection and matching HLA type. Study-wide findings and caveats: Cumulative public TCR beta family frequency identified CMV carriers with the relevant HLA. In two of eight donors, the top clonotype was HLA-C-restricted CMV-specific.

This CDR3 spans 15 amino acids. Per germline, CDR1 SGHVS and CDR2 FNYEAQ. Trimming pared 3 bases from V and 6 bases from J, leaving 15 bases between. The receptor was derived from a human donor in good health (CMV status not recorded). Some clones in this sample may be carry-over from other donors' samples. The chain couples TRBV7-6 to TRBJ2-1; possibly TRBD1 for D (5 bases). Material: CD8+ T cells from PBMCs. CDR3: CASSFPNRPSNEQFF. The CDR3 region has the DNA TGTGCCAGCAGCTTCCCGAACAGGCCGAGCAATGAGCAGTTCTTC.